One T cell receptor beta chain is described in this entry. The entry originates in a study of blood T cell repertoires in COVID-19. The CDR3 covers 14 residues. Per the germline V gene, CDR1 is SQVTM and CDR2 is ANQGSEA. V lost 8 bases and J lost 5; bases outside the gene matches: 9. A PCR-confirmed or clinician-diagnosed COVID-19 case had contacted exposed participants within 2 weeks of entry. Generated by immunoSEQ multiplex PCR, the TCRdb table keeps only in-frame clones and is missing some. The sample has about 430,000 clones, nearly 90% seen once. This clonotype originated in a woman younger than 30 who had been exposed to COVID-19. The chain joins TRBV29-1 to TRBJ2-3; TRBD2 agrees at 11 bases. Sample: PBMCs or T cells enriched from blood (not recorded which). CDR3 nucleotides: TGCAGCATAAATAGCGGGAGGGCCGGAGATACGCAGTATTTT. Its protein is CSINSGRAGDTQYF.